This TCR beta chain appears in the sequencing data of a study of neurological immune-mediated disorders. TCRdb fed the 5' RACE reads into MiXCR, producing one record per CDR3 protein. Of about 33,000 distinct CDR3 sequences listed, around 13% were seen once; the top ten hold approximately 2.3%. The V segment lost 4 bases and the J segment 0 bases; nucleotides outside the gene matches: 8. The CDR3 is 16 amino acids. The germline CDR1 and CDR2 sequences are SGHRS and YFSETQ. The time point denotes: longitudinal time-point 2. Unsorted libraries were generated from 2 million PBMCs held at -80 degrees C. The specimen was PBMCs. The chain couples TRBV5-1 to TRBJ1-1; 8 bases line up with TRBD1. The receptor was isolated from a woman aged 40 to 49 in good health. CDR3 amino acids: CASSPGQGVMNTEAFF. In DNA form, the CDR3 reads TGCGCCAGCAGCCCCGGACAGGGCGTCATGAACACTGAAGCTTTCTTT.